These 10 T cell receptor beta chains came from one sample sequenced in a study of blood T cell repertoires in COVID-19. Sequencing used immunoSEQ multiplex PCR; TCRdb keeps in-frame clones, though not all of them. The sample yields about 200,000 clones, approximately 87% seen once. Sequencing was done on a sample of peripheral blood. The receptor set was obtained from a man in his sixties who had recovered from COVID-19.

The CDR3 nucleotides read TGTGCCAGCAGCTTGTACGCCGGCCAAGAGACCCAGTACTTC. Translation gives CASSLYAGQETQYF. The gene calls are TRBV7-9 and TRBJ2-5; D is undetermined. Trimming removed 3 bases from V and 1 base from J, with 9 bases in between. The germline gives CDR1 SEHNR, CDR2 FQNEAQ (reference sequence). This CDR3 has 14 amino acids.

J is TRBJ1-2 and V is TRBV28, with D unresolved. From germline, CDR1 is MDHEN and CDR2 SYDVKM. V dropped 2 bases and J dropped 2 bases, with 6 bases sitting between them. The CDR3 covers 13 residues. CDR3 nucleotide sequence: TGTGCCAGCAGTTTAAGCCGGAACTATGGCTACACCTTC. Translated: CASSLSRNYGYTF.

V gene TRBV13 combines with J gene TRBJ1-2; a weak D match, TRBD1 (5 bases). The CDR3 runs 15 residues. Germline CDR1 and CDR2: PRHDT and FYEKMQ (reference sequence). V lost 4 bases and J lost 2, with 14 bases in between. The CDR3 DNA sequence: TGTGCCAGCAGCTACCAAGGTCGGGGGAACTATGGCTACACCTTC. Amino acid sequence: CASSYQGRGNYGYTF.

V usage is TRBV7-9 and J usage is TRBJ2-1, with D perhaps TRBD2 (5 bases). Germline V CDR1 and CDR2: SEHNR, FQNEAQ (reference sequence). Trimming removed 4 bases from V and 7 bases from J, with 11 bases in between. This CDR3 region has 13 residues. This CDR3 reads CASSSSPGNEQFF. CDR3 sequence (DNA): TGTGCCAGCAGCTCGAGCCCGGGGAATGAGCAGTTCTTC.

The gene calls are TRBV15 and TRBJ1-2; D might be TRBD1 (6 bases). The CDR3 length is 15 residues. Germline values: CDR1 LNHNV, CDR2 YYDKDF (reference sequence). Trimming removed 1 base at V and 5 bases at J, with 14 bases between. CDR3 loop: CATSRVGGTQYGYTF. CDR3 in DNA: TGTGCCACCAGCAGAGTGGGGGGGACACAATATGGCTACACCTTC.

The chain is built from TRBV5-1 and TRBJ2-1; the D gene is possibly TRBD2 (6 bases). Germline V gene sequence: CDR1 SGHRS, CDR2 YFSETQ. Trimming pared 0 bases from V and 7 bases from J, leaving 8 bases between. The CDR3 runs to 13 residues. The CDR3 region is CASSLAGGNEQFF. For the CDR3, the DNA is TGCGCCAGCAGCTTGGCCGGGGGAAATGAGCAGTTCTTC.

V usage is TRBV18 and J usage is TRBJ1-1, with 8 bases matching TRBD1. Germline V lookup: CDR1 KGHSH, CDR2 LQKENI. There are 13 residues in the CDR3. The ends lost 8 bases at V and 3 bases at J; junction bases unmatched: 5. CDR3 amino acids: CASLMGQDTEAFF. The CDR3 nucleotides are TGTGCCAGCCTTATGGGACAGGACACTGAAGCTTTCTTT.

The chain links TRBV7-9 to TRBJ1-3; no reliable D call. Germline V gene data show CDR1 as SEHNR and CDR2 as FQNEAQ (reference sequence). Between the trimmed V and J ends, which lost 5 bases and 7 bases, there was a span of 9 bases. The CDR3 length is 12 residues. The chain's CDR3 is CASSPPGNTIYF. DNA for the CDR3: TGTGCCAGCAGCCCCCCCGGGAACACCATATATTTT.

This chain connects TRBV19 to TRBJ2-7, with D tentatively TRBD2 (7 bases). Germline loops: CDR1 LNHDA, CDR2 SQIVND (reference sequence). The V end was cut by 1 base, the J end by 0 bases, with 13 bases between. The CDR3 has 16 amino acids. The CDR3 region has the DNA TGTGCCAGTAGTATAGCCGCCGGGGGGCCCTCCTACGAGCAGTACTTC. Its protein is CASSIAAGGPSYEQYF. Full variable domain (rest looked up from reference TRBV19 and TRBJ2-7): DGGITQSPKYLFRKEGQNVTLSCEQNLNHDAMYWYRQDPGQGLRLIYYSQIVNDFQKGDIAEGYSVSREKKESFPLTVTSAQKNPTAFYLCASSIAAGGPSYEQYFGPGTRLTVT.

The CDR3 bases are TGCGCCAGCAGTGAGTGGACAGGGTCTGGCTACACCTTC. As protein: CASSEWTGSGYTF. This chain uses TRBV10-1 with TRBJ1-2; 8 bases fit TRBD1. The junction had 2 bases not matched to a gene; V was cut back by 1 base and J by 7 bases. CDR3 length equals 13 residues. Germline V gene data show CDR1 as WNHNN and CDR2 as SYGVQD (reference sequence).